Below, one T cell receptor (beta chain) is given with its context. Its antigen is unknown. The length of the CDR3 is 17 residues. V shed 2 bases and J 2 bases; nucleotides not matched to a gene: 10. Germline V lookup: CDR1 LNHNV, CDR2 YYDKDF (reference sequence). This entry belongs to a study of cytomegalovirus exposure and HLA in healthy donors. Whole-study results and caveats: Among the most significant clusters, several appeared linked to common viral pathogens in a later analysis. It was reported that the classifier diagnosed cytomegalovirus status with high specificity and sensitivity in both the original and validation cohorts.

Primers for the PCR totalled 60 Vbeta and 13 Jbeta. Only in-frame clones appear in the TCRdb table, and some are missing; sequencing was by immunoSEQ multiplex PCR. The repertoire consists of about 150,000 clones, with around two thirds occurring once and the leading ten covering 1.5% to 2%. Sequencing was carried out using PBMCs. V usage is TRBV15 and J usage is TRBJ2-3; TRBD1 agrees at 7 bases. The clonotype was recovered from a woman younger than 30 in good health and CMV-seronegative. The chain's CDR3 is CATSRFPKGATTDTQYF. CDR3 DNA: TGTGCCACCAGCAGATTCCCGAAGGGGGCGACCACAGATACGCAGTATTTT.